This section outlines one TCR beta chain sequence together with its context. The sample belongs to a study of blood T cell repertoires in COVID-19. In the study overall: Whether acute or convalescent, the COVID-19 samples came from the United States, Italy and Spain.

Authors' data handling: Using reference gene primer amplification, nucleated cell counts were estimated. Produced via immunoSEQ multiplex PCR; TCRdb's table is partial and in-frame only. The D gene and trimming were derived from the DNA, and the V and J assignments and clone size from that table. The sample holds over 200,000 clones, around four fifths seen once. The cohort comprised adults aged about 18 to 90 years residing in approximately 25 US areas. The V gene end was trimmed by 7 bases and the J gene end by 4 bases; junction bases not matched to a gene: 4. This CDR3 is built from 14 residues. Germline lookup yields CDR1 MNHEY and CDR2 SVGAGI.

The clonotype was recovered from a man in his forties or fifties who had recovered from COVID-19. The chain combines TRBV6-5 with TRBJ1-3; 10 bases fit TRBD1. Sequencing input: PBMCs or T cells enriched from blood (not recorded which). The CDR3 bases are TGTGCCAGCACCGACAGGGGGCTGGGAAACACCATATATTTT. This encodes CASTDRGLGNTIYF.